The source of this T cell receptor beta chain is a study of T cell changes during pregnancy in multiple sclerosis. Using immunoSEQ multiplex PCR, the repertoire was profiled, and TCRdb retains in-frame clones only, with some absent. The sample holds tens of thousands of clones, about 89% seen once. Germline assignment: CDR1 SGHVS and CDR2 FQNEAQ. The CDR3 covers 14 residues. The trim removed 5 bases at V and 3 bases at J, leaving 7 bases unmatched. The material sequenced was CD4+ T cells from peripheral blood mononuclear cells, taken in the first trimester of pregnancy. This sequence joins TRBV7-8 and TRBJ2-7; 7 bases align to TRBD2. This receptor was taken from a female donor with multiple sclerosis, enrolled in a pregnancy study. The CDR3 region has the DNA TGTGCCAGCAGCATAGGACTAGTGTTCTACGAGCAGTACTTC. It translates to CASSIGLVFYEQYF.